This T cell receptor beta chain appears in the sequencing data of a study of neurological immune-mediated disorders. CDR1 SGHAT and CDR2 FQNNGV come from the germline V gene. Between the trimmed V and J ends, which lost 7 bases and 0 bases, there was a span of 13 bases. This CDR3 comprises 15 residues. It was by 5'RACE with 10-nucleotide random UMIs that the cDNA was made. TCRdb re-analysed the 5' RACE reads in MiXCR, keeping a single row per CDR3 protein. The sample lists approximately 70,000 distinct CDR3 sequences; 4.8% were seen once. This clonotype was seen more than once but under ten times. The chain employs TRBV11-2 and TRBJ2-1; unclear D gene. The material sequenced was PBMCs. The TCR comes from a woman between 70 and 85 years old with multiple sclerosis. Here the CDR3 reads CASTNAGFSYNEQFF. The CDR3 nucleotides are TGTGCCAGCACCAACGCTGGATTCTCCTACAATGAGCAGTTCTTC.